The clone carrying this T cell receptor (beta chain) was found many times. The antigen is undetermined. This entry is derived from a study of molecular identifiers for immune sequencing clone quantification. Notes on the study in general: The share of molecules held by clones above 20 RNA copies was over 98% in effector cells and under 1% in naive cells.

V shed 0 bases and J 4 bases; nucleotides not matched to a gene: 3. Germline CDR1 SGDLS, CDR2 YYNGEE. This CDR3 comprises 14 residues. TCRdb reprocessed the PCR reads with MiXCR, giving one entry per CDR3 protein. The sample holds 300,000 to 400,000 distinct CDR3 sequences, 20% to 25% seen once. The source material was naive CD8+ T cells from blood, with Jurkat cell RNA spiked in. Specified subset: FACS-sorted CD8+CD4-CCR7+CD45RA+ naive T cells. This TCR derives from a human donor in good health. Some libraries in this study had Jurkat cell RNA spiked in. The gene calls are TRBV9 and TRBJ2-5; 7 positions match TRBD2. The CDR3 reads CASSVVAGVETQYF. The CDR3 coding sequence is TGTGCCAGCAGCGTAGTTGCGGGGGTAGAGACCCAGTACTTC.